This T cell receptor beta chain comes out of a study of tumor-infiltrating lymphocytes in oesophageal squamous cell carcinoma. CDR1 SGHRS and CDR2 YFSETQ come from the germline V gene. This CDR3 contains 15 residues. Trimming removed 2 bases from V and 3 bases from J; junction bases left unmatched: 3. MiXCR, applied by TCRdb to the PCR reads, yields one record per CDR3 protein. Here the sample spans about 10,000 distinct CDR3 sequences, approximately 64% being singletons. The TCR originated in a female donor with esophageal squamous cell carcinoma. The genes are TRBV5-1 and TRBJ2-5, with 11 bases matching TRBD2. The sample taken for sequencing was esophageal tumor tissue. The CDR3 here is CASSFNSGGEETQYF. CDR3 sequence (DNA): TGCGCCAGCAGCTTTAATAGCGGGGGGGAAGAGACCCAGTACTTC.